This T cell receptor (beta chain) was captured in a study of molecular identifiers for immune sequencing clone quantification. Whole-study results and caveats: Clones that exceeded 20 RNA copies held over 98% of effector molecules, yet under 1% in naive cells.

Previously reported methods and listed TCR primers produced the bulk TCR libraries. A single record per CDR3 protein comes from TCRdb applying MiXCR to the PCR reads. The data contain about 640,000 distinct CDR3 sequences, just under 20% of them seen just once; the ten biggest clones take up 0.85%. This clonotype was counted many times. The antigen remains undetermined. V shed 0 bases, J shed 2 bases, and the junction held 4 bases outside the gene matches. There are 15 residues in the CDR3. The germline CDR1 and CDR2 sequences are SGDLS and YYNGEE. Naive CD8 sequencing libraries were generated from about 21,000 to 970,000 sorted cells, with 10%, 30% or 50% RNA as input. The authors sorted naive CD8 T cells as CD8+CD4-CCR7+CD45RA+.

Input material: naive CD8+ T cells from blood, with Jurkat cell RNA spiked in. Documented subset: FACS-sorted CD8+CD4-CCR7+CD45RA+ naive T cells. The source of this sequence is a human donor in good health. Some libraries in this study had Jurkat cell RNA spiked in. V usage is TRBV9 and J usage is TRBJ2-7, with 8 bases aligning to TRBD1. CDR3 nucleotides: TGTGCCAGCAGCGTAGCCGGACAGGGACCCTACGAGCAGTACTTC. It encodes CASSVAGQGPYEQYF.